This TCR beta chain was recorded in a study of blood T cell repertoires in COVID-19. Study-level background: From the United States, Italy and Spain came samples of acute and convalescent COVID-19.

V gave up 6 bases and J gave up 10 bases; unmatched junction bases: 15. CDR3 size: 15 residues. The germline gives CDR1 KGHSH, CDR2 LQKENI. Sequenced by immunoSEQ multiplex PCR; TCRdb stores in-frame clones only, minus some. The sample shows some 100,000 clones, around nine tenths of them seen only once. The sequence was obtained from a man in his fifties or sixties with acute or convalescent COVID-19. The sequencing sample was made of peripheral blood. This chain links TRBV18 with TRBJ2-1, with 7 bases fitting TRBD2. The CDR3 reads CASSPPGRALREQFF. CDR3 sequence (DNA): TGTGCCAGCTCCCCCCCGGGGAGGGCCTTGAGGGAGCAGTTCTTC.